These 20 T cell receptor beta chains were all obtained from the same sample, sequenced in a study of blood T cell dynamics during melanoma immunotherapy. Noted time point: pre-treatment baseline. Sequencing was performed with immunoSEQ multiplex PCR; in TCRdb, only in-frame clones are kept and a portion is missing. The sample records 6,500 to 7,000 clones, roughly 88% being singletons. Sequencing was performed on blood, taken from a patient treated with checkpoint blockade. The receptors come from a human donor with melanoma. Some clones in this sample may be carry-over from other donors' samples.

This clone came up a few times. The CDR3 region has the DNA TGTGCCAGAACATTGATGATTTCACCCCTCCACTTT. This sequence encodes CARTLMISPLHF. This sequence joins TRBV5-3 and TRBJ1-6; no clear D gene. TRBV5-3 is an open reading frame whose function is uncertain. V was pared by 6 bases and J by 9 bases, with 10 bases between. The CDR3 is 12 residues long.

This chain links TRBV29-1 with TRBJ2-5; D gene unclear. Trimming cost V 6 bases and J 0 bases, with 5 bases left between them. The length of the CDR3 is 11 residues. Germline CDR1 SQVTM, CDR2 ANQGSEA. The CDR3 reads CSVANQETQYF. The DNA for the CDR3 is TGCAGCGTGGCGAACCAAGAGACCCAGTACTTC.

The genes are TRBV10-1 and TRBJ2-1, with D unclear. Germline CDR1 reads WNHNN; CDR2 reads SYGVQD (reference sequence). The CDR3 has 16 amino acids. V was cut by 8 bases and J by 0 bases, with 17 bases left in between. DNA of the CDR3: TGCGCCAGCTCGAGAGAGCTCTCGAGCTCCTACAATGAGCAGTTCTTC. It specifies CASSRELSSSYNEQFF.

A few counts support this clone. The rearrangement links TRBV2 to TRBJ1-5, with 10 nucleotides matching TRBD1. The V gene's germline CDR1 is SNHLY and CDR2 FYNNEI. This CDR3 comprises 17 residues. The ends lost 6 bases at V and 1 base at J; junction bases unmatched: 9. Written as DNA, the CDR3 is TGTGCCAGCAGGGTTGCGGGGACAGGGGCCAGCAATCAGCCCCAGCATTTT. Its protein product is CASRVAGTGASNQPQHF. The whole variable domain, filled in from reference TRBV2 and TRBJ1-5, reads EPEVTQTPSHQVTQMGQEVILRCVPISNHLYFYWYRQILGQKVEFLVSFYNNEISEKSEIFDDQFSVERPDGSNFTLKIRSTKLEDSAMYFCASRVAGTGASNQPQHFGDGTRLSIL.

The chain has TRBV6-1 and TRBJ2-7; D is perhaps TRBD1 (6 bases). Trimming shortened V by 1 base and J by 4 bases, and 14 bases separated the two germline ends. The CDR3 contains 15 residues. Germline assignment: CDR1 MNHNS and CDR2 SASEGT. The CDR3 protein is CASSEEARGLYEQYF. In nucleotides, the CDR3 is TGTGCCAGCAGTGAAGAGGCCAGGGGTCTATACGAGCAGTACTTC.

The rearrangement joins TRBV19 to TRBJ2-3; possible D gene TRBD1, 6 bases. This CDR3 contains 13 residues. Trimming removed 7 bases at V and 3 bases at J, with 11 bases between. In germline, CDR1 is LNHDA, CDR2 SQIVND (reference sequence). The CDR3 reads CASTRQGTDTQYF. The CDR3 DNA follows: TGTGCCAGTACTCGGCAGGGGACAGATACGCAGTATTTT. Full variable domain (rest looked up from reference TRBV19 and TRBJ2-3): DGGITQSPKYLFRKEGQNVTLSCEQNLNHDAMYWYRQDPGQGLRLIYYSQIVNDFQKGDIAEGYSVSREKKESFPLTVTSAQKNPTAFYLCASTRQGTDTQYFGPGTRLTVL.

This chain links TRBV30 with TRBJ2-7, with D possibly matching TRBD2 (6 bases). The CDR3 covers 13 residues. Trimming cost V 7 bases and J 2 bases, with 15 bases left between them. Looked up from germline, CDR1 is GTSNPN and CDR2 is SVGIG (reference sequence). This CDR3 reads CASDRDSTYEQYF. The CDR3 region has the DNA TGTGCCTCCGACCGGGACTCAACCTACGAGCAGTACTTC.

The J gene is TRBJ2-1, the V gene TRBV18, with TRBD1 matching 10 bases. V lost 3 bases to trimming and J lost 3 bases; unmatched junction nucleotides: 2. The CDR3 has 15 amino acids. Looked up from germline, CDR1 is KGHSH and CDR2 is LQKENI. The CDR3 DNA reads as TGTGCCAGCTCACCCGGGACAGGGGACTACAATGAGCAGTTCTTC. Protein sequence: CASSPGTGDYNEQFF.

This clone was counted only a few times. The CDR3 protein is CAWSVGRVGTEAFF. The CDR3 region has the DNA TGTGCCTGGAGTGTAGGCAGGGTGGGCACTGAAGCTTTCTTT. This chain uses TRBV30 with TRBJ1-1; D is perhaps TRBD1 (5 bases). CDR3 length equals 14 residues. CDR1 is GTSNPN, CDR2 SVGIG, per germline (reference sequence). V lost 0 bases and J 4 bases, leaving 12 bases between the germline ends.

This clone was counted only a few times. The rearrangement uses TRBV4-2 and TRBJ2-7, with D tentatively TRBD1 or TRBD2 (6 bases each). Between the trimmed V and J ends, which lost 5 bases and 2 bases, there was a span of 13 bases. This CDR3 is 14 amino acids long. In germline, CDR1 is LGHNA, CDR2 YNFKEQ. The CDR3 region is CASSLGGGPYEQYF. In nucleotides, the CDR3 is TGTGCCAGCAGCTTAGGGGGAGGCCCCTACGAGCAGTACTTC.

The genes are TRBV5-4 and TRBJ2-7, with D perhaps TRBD1 or TRBD2 (6 bases each). Trimming stripped 2 bases from V and 2 bases from J, with 11 bases between. This CDR3 comprises 14 residues. CDR1 SGHNT and CDR2 YYREEE come from the germline V gene (reference sequence). CDR3 in amino acids: CASSLGGGPYEQYF. The CDR3, as DNA: TGTGCCAGCAGCTTAGGGGGAGGCCCCTACGAGCAGTACTTC.

This chain connects TRBV7-2 to TRBJ2-7; 8 bases fit TRBD1. Germline V gives CDR1 SGHTA, CDR2 FQGNSA. This CDR3 has 14 residues. V trimming: 3 bases; J trimming: 3 bases; junction bases outside the gene matches: 4. CDR3: CASSFGQGGYEQYF. As DNA, the CDR3 is TGTGCCAGCAGCTTTGGACAGGGCGGCTACGAGCAGTACTTC.

V gene TRBV7-6 combines with J gene TRBJ2-7; 7 bases fit TRBD2. The V gene's germline CDR1 is SGHVS and CDR2 FNYEAQ. The CDR3 contains 14 residues. The J segment lost 9 bases and the V segment lost 1 base, leaving 9 bases of the junction unmatched. The CDR3 sequence: CASSLGGGSGGQYF. The CDR3 DNA sequence: TGTGCCAGCAGCTTAGGCGGCGGGAGTGGAGGGCAGTACTTC.

This clone was seen a few times. The chain joins TRBV4-1 to TRBJ2-2, with D perhaps matching TRBD1 (5 bases). Looked up from germline, CDR1 is MGHRA and CDR2 is YSYEKL. The CDR3 has 15 residues. Deletions cut 3 bases from V and 6 bases from J, with 14 bases between. Here the CDR3 reads CASSHNKGNPGELFF. In nucleotides, the CDR3 is TGCGCCAGCAGCCACAACAAGGGGAATCCCGGGGAGCTGTTTTTT.

The count of this clone is one. The chain carries TRBV5-1 and TRBJ2-5; 7 positions agree with TRBD2. Germline V CDR1 and CDR2: SGHRS, YFSETQ. The junction had 11 bases not matched to a gene; V was cut back by 4 bases and J by 5 bases. There are 15 residues in the CDR3. The CDR3 DNA reads as TGCGCCAGCAGCACCGGACTAGACATTGCGGAGACCCAGTACTTC. It specifies CASSTGLDIAETQYF. Drawing the rest from reference TRBV5-1 and TRBJ2-5, the complete variable domain is KAGVTQTPRYLIKTRGQQVTLSCSPISGHRSVSWYQQTPGQGLQFLFEYFSETQRNKGNFPGRFSGRQFSNSRSEMNVSTLELGDSALYLCASSTGLDIAETQYFGPGTRLLVL.

The genes are TRBV9 and TRBJ2-5; D might be TRBD2 (6 bases). This CDR3 region has 16 residues. Germline V lookup: CDR1 SGDLS, CDR2 YYNGEE. The V gene lost 1 base and the J gene lost 5 bases, with 18 bases spanning the gap. The CDR3 loop reads CASSVIPGPGRETQYF. Here the CDR3 DNA reads TGTGCCAGCAGCGTAATACCGGGGCCGGGGAGGGAGACCCAGTACTTC.

The chain combines TRBV5-1 with TRBJ2-5, with 10 bases identical to TRBD2. There are 16 residues in the CDR3. Unmatched junction bases numbered 11, after V lost 5 bases and J lost 4 bases. Germline CDR1 and CDR2: SGHRS and YFSETQ. As DNA, the CDR3 is TGCGCCAGCAGTTCCTTTGCGAGCGGGAGGGGAGAGACCCAGTACTTC. Its translation is CASSSFASGRGETQYF.

V is TRBV7-2 and J is TRBJ2-7; 8 bases agree with TRBD1. CDR1 is SGHTA, CDR2 FQGNSA, per germline. There are 14 residues in the CDR3. The V segment lost 1 base and the J segment 2 bases; nucleotides outside the gene matches: 1. CDR3 sequence (DNA): TGTGCCAGCAGCTTAGGGACAGGGCCCTACGAGCAGTACTTC. It is translated as CASSLGTGPYEQYF.

This clone was seen more than once but under ten times. The J gene is TRBJ2-7, the V gene TRBV6-5, with 9 bases fitting TRBD1. Germline-derived CDR1 and CDR2 are MNHEY and SVGAGI. V lost 2 bases, J lost 3 bases, and 2 bases stayed unmatched. The CDR3 is 14 amino acids. In DNA, the CDR3 is TGTGCCAGCAGTTACCTGGGACAGGGCTACGAGCAGTACTTC. Its translation: CASSYLGQGYEQYF.

This chain links TRBV6-5 with TRBJ1-6, with 9 bases fitting TRBD1. The length of the CDR3 is 14 residues. V was clipped by 2 bases and J by 11 bases; unmatched bases: 4. Germline V gene data show CDR1 as MNHEY and CDR2 as SVGAGI. The CDR3 spells CASSYRGTGTPLHF. CDR3 bases: TGTGCCAGCAGTTACCGGGGGACAGGGACACCCCTCCACTTT.